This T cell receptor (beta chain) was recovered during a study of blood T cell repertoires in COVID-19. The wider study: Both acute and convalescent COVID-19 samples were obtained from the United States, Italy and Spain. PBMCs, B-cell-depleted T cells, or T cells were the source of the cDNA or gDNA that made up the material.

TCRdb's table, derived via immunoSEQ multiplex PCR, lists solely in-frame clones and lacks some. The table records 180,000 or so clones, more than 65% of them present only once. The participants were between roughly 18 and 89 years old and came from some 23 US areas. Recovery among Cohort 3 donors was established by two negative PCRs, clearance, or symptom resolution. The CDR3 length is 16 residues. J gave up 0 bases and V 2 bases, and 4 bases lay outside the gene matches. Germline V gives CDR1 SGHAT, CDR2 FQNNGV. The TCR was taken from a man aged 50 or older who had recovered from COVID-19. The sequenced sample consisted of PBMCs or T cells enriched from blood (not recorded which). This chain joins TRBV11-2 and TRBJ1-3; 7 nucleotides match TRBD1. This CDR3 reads CASSLRGTVSGNTIYF. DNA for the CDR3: TGTGCCAGCAGCTTACGGGGGACAGTCTCTGGAAACACCATATATTTT.